These 27 T cell receptor beta chains share one sample of origin, sequenced in a study of blood T cells in healthy people across ages. A second PCR of about 6 to 12 cycles used a sample-barcoded 5' primer and a J-beta primer mix. Via MiXCR, TCRdb re-called the 5' RACE reads, giving one row per CDR3 protein. Among around 870,000 distinct CDR3 sequences, less than 35% were seen once, and the ten largest hold approximately 15%. The sample was blood. The receptors were sampled from a woman aged 80 or over in good health.

This clonotype was seen repeatedly, ten times or more. The chain uses TRBV20-1 and TRBJ2-1; 10 bases line up with TRBD2. Germline CDR1 DFQATT, CDR2 SNEGSKA (reference sequence). V was clipped by 6 bases and J by 0 bases; unmatched bases: 14. CDR3 size: 18 residues. For the CDR3, the DNA is TGCAGTGCCCAATCCGGACTAGCGGCCTCAAGCTCCTACAATGAGCAGTTCTTC. Translating it yields CSAQSGLAASSSYNEQFF.

The sample holds a few counts of this clonotype. This may stem from a read error, because a much larger clone lies one nucleotide away. This chain connects TRBV20-1 to TRBJ2-5; D possibly corresponds to TRBD2 (6 bases). CDR3 length equals 13 residues. CDR1 DFQATT and CDR2 SNEGSKA come from the germline V gene (reference sequence). Trimming pared 6 bases from V and 5 bases from J, leaving 16 bases between. The CDR3 DNA follows: TGCAGTGCCACCCCTGGGGGGTGGGAGACCCAGTACTTC. Translation gives CSATPGGWETQYF.

This clonotype was seen once. This chain joins TRBV6-2 or TRBV6-3 and TRBJ2-5; a possible D gene is TRBD2 (6 bases). The V gene's germline CDR1 is MNHEY and CDR2 SVGEGT. This CDR3 comprises 15 residues. V was shortened by 2 bases and J by 11 bases, with 21 bases between the two germline ends. This CDR3 reads CASSYLRETTGEQYF. The CDR3 nucleotides are TGTGCCAGCAGTTACCTCCGGGAAACTACGGGAGAGCAGTACTTC.

This clonotype was seen many times. J is TRBJ2-1 and V is TRBV20-1; D remains unclear. Trimming removed 0 bases from V and 10 bases from J, with 7 bases in between. Germline lookup yields CDR1 DFQATT and CDR2 SNEGSKA (reference sequence). This CDR3 spans 11 amino acids. The CDR3 here is CSAREKTEQFF. The CDR3 coding sequence is TGCAGTGCTAGAGAAAAGACAGAGCAGTTCTTC.

This clonotype was detected ten times or more. The chain uses TRBV7-6 and TRBJ2-7; a weak D match, TRBD1 (7 bases). Trimming removed 1 base from V and 2 bases from J, with 18 bases in between. This CDR3 is built from 17 residues. Germline CDR1 and CDR2: SGHVS and FNYEAQ. The chain's CDR3 is CASSLGGGNRGTYEQYF. The CDR3 DNA is TGTGCCAGCAGCTTAGGGGGCGGGAACAGGGGAACCTACGAGCAGTACTTC.

V usage is TRBV20-1 and J usage is TRBJ2-1; D is perhaps TRBD2 (7 bases). Germline CDR1 reads DFQATT; CDR2 reads SNEGSKA (reference sequence). The V end was cut by 2 bases, the J end by 6 bases, with 32 bases between. The CDR3 length is 20 residues. In DNA, the CDR3 is TGCAGTGCTAGAAGTACCTTGGGTCTAGGGGGGGAGGGGAGGGTCAATGAGCAGTTCTTC. It is translated as CSARSTLGLGGEGRVNEQFF.

This chain links TRBV7-2 with TRBJ2-7; tentative D call: TRBD2 (6 bases). Trimming removed 5 bases at V and 3 bases at J, with 14 bases between. The CDR3 runs 14 residues. CDR1 is SGHTA, CDR2 FQGNSA, per germline. The CDR3 is CASSRGLPLYEQYF. Here the CDR3 DNA reads TGTGCCAGCAGCCGCGGACTACCTCTCTACGAGCAGTACTTC. Filled out from reference TRBV7-2 and TRBJ2-7, the complete variable domain reads GAGVSQSPSNKVTEKGKDVELRCDPISGHTALYWYRQSLGQGLEFLIYFQGNSAPDKSGLPSDRFSAERTGGSVSTLTIQRTQQEDSAVYLCASSRGLPLYEQYFGPGTRLTVT.

There are many counts of this clonotype. The chain employs TRBV3-1 and TRBJ1-2; no clear D gene. Trimming took off 0 bases at V and 5 bases at J, with 13 bases between the two ends. Per germline, CDR1 LGHDT and CDR2 YNNKEL (reference sequence). This CDR3 is 15 amino acids long. The CDR3 DNA is TGTGCCAGCAGCCAAGATAGGCCGGCGGTTTATGGCTACACCTTC. Translating gives CASSQDRPAVYGYTF. The full variable domain, in which reference TRBV3-1 and TRBJ1-2 provide the parts outside the CDR3, is DTAVSQTPKYLVTQMGNDKSIKCEQNLGHDTMYWYKQDSKKFLKIMFSYNNKELIINETVPNRFSPKSPDKAHLNLHINSLELGDSAVYFCASSQDRPAVYGYTFGSGTRLTVV.

This clonotype was counted a few times. A much larger clone differs by one base, so this may be a read error. CDR3 sequence reads: CTSSPSGVGTDTQYF. Here the CDR3 DNA reads TGTACCAGCAGTCCTAGCGGGGTCGGCACAGATACGCAGTATTTT. J is TRBJ2-3 and V is TRBV7-2, with 9 bases matching TRBD2. Germline CDR1 and CDR2: SGHTA and FQGNSA. The CDR3 has 15 amino acids. After removal of 6 bases from V and 1 base from J, the junction contained 5 bases not matched to a gene.

The rearrangement joins TRBV7-2 to TRBJ2-3, with D perhaps assigned TRBD1 or TRBD2 (5 bases each). Looked up from germline, CDR1 is SGHTA and CDR2 is FQGNSA. This CDR3 contains 13 residues. The V gene lost 6 bases and the J gene lost 2 bases, with 9 bases spanning the gap. The CDR3 here is CASRSGATDTQYF. CDR3 nucleotide sequence: TGTGCCAGCAGATCCGGGGCCACAGATACGCAGTATTTT.

In its sample, this clonotype was seen many times. This sequence may be a read error, since a much larger clone differs from it by one base. The rearrangement links TRBV6-5 to TRBJ2-1; D gene uncertain. The J call may not be correct, given that the DNA end is closer to TRBJ2-7. This CDR3 spans 18 amino acids. Germline V gene data show CDR1 as MNHEY and CDR2 as SVGAGI. The CDR3 DNA follows: TGTGCCAGCAGTTATTCTCGTCCGACTGGAAGCTCCTACAATGAGCAGTACTTC. Encoded protein: CASSYSRPTGSSYNEQYF.

The DNA of the CDR3 is TGTGCCTGGAGTGAGCAGTCAGGACGAGAGACCCAGTACTTC. This translates into CAWSEQSGRETQYF. The genes are TRBV30 and TRBJ2-5; D ambiguous. This CDR3 has 14 residues. Germline V CDR1 and CDR2: GTSNPN, SVGIG (reference sequence). V gave up 1 base and J gave up 4 bases, with 13 bases separating them.

Turning to this clonotype: The junction differs from germline at one of its ends, possibly a read error. This chain joins TRBV6-2 or TRBV6-3 and TRBJ2-7, with D tentatively TRBD2 (5 bases). The CDR3 loop spans 14 amino acids. Germline lookup yields CDR1 MNHEY and CDR2 SVGEGT. The CDR3 reads CASIQWRKAYERYF. CDR3 coding DNA: TGTGCCAGTATTCAATGGAGGAAGGCCTACGAGCGGTACTTC.

This clonotype was counted ten times or more. The chain uses TRBV6-5 and TRBJ2-4; D might be TRBD2 (5 bases). Germline V gene data show CDR1 as MNHEY and CDR2 as SVGAGI. The germline V and J ends were trimmed by 6 bases and 6 bases, with 18 bases remaining between them. The CDR3 is made up of 15 amino acids. The CDR3 sequence: CASSSIRTGGNIQYF. The CDR3 coding sequence is TGTGCCAGCAGCTCCATAAGAACCGGAGGAAACATTCAGTACTTC.

This clonotype was counted a few times. This chain links TRBV7-2 with TRBJ1-2; D gene ambiguous. The CDR3 sequence is 11 residues long. CDR1 is SGHTA and CDR2 is FQGNSA in the germline V gene. CDR3 sequence (DNA): TGTGCTCAGCTGTTCGGCTATGGCTACACCTTC. It is translated as CAQLFGYGYTF.

As to this clonotype: One end of the junction is discordant with germline, which a read error may explain. The CDR3 sequence: CSASSPAEITDTPYF. In DNA form, the CDR3 reads TGCAGTGCTAGCTCACCAGCCGAGATCACAGATACGCCGTATTTT. This chain links TRBV20-1 with TRBJ2-3; no clear D. Germline V gene lookup returns CDR1 DFQATT and CDR2 SNEGSKA (reference sequence). CDR3 length: 15 amino acids.

This clonotype was detected ten times or more. The chain joins TRBV28 to TRBJ2-3; D perhaps matches TRBD1 (6 bases). The CDR3 covers 16 residues. Trimming removed 4 bases at V and 0 bases at J, with 14 bases between. Germline V lookup: CDR1 MDHEN, CDR2 SYDVKM. Written as DNA, the CDR3 is TGTGCCAGCAGTTCCCCGATGGGGGCTAGCACAGATACGCAGTATTTT. This gives the protein CASSSPMGASTDTQYF.

This clonotype was recorded a few times. The rearrangement links TRBV7-9 to TRBJ1-1; a possible D gene is TRBD1 (6 bases). The CDR3 totals 14 residues. V lost 6 bases to trimming and J lost 3 bases, with 14 bases between them. Germline V gene sequence: CDR1 SEHNR, CDR2 FQNEAQ (reference sequence). CDR3 residues: CASRRAGVHTEAFF. DNA for the CDR3: TGTGCCAGCAGAAGGGCAGGGGTGCACACTGAAGCTTTCTTT.

This clonotype came up a few times. The genes are TRBV9 and TRBJ2-5, with D possibly TRBD1 on 6 matching bases. This CDR3 has 15 amino acids. Trimming took 0 bases from V and 4 from J, leaving 13 bases between them. In germline, CDR1 is SGDLS, CDR2 YYNGEE. DNA of the CDR3: TGTGCCAGCAGCGTAGATAGGGGGAATGCAGAGACCCAGTACTTC. Translation gives CASSVDRGNAETQYF.

This clonotype was counted ten times or more. This chain connects TRBV20-1 to TRBJ2-5; TRBD2 matches 13 bases. This CDR3 spans 19 amino acids. V was clipped by 3 bases and J by 3 bases; unmatched bases: 16. The germline V gene encodes CDR1 DFQATT and CDR2 SNEGSKA (reference sequence). The CDR3 spells CSARALLAGGLGVEETQYF. The CDR3 coding sequence is TGCAGTGCTAGGGCATTACTAGCGGGGGGGTTAGGTGTTGAAGAGACCCAGTACTTC.

This clonotype was seen at least ten times. This chain links TRBV24-1 with TRBJ2-5; tentatively, D is TRBD1 (5 bases). Germline CDR1 is KGHDR and CDR2 is SFDVKD. V was trimmed by 4 bases and J by 3 bases, leaving 14 bases between them. The CDR3 contains 15 residues. The chain's CDR3 is CATSEETGAKETQYF. DNA for the CDR3: TGTGCCACCAGTGAAGAAACAGGCGCCAAAGAGACCCAGTACTTC.

This clonotype has at least ten counts. This chain uses TRBV29-1 with TRBJ2-5; no clear D. Trimming removed 5 bases from V and 4 bases from J, with 5 bases in between. CDR3 length equals 10 residues. Germline V gene lookup returns CDR1 SQVTM and CDR2 ANQGSEA. CDR3 sequence (DNA): TGCAGCGTTACCGGAGAGACCCAGTACTTC. Protein product: CSVTGETQYF.

This clonotype appeared many times. The V and J genes are TRBV5-1 and TRBJ2-6; no clear D gene. The CDR3 is made up of 15 amino acids. The germline V gene has CDR1 SGHRS and CDR2 YFSETQ. V lost 5 bases and J lost 4, with 13 bases in between. DNA for the CDR3: TGCGCCAGCAGGGCAGTCATTGGCGGGGCCAACGTCCTGACTTTC. Residues: CASRAVIGGANVLTF.

The V call is TRBV10-3, the J call TRBJ2-5, with a weak D call TRBD2 (7 bases). The CDR3 is 14 amino acids. In germline, CDR1 is ENHRY, CDR2 SYGVKD. Trimming stripped 6 bases from V and 3 bases from J, with 14 bases between. The CDR3 loop is CAIRHGGREETQYF. The CDR3 DNA reads TGTGCCATCAGGCACGGGGGGCGGGAAGAGACCCAGTACTTC.

The chain uses TRBV7-6 and TRBJ2-1; TRBD2 matches at 8 bases. The closer fit of TRBJ2-7 to the DNA end suggests the J call may be wrong. Germline CDR1 SGHVS, CDR2 FNYEAQ. CDR3 length equals 12 residues. The CDR3 here is CASGGGRNEQYF. DNA of the CDR3: TGTGCCAGTGGCGGGGGGCGTAATGAGCAGTACTTC.

The J gene is TRBJ2-1, the V gene TRBV7-3; possibly TRBD1 or TRBD2 for D (5 bases each). Looked up from germline, CDR1 is SGHTA and CDR2 is FQGTGA. The V gene lost 4 bases and the J gene lost 8 bases, with 15 bases spanning the gap. This CDR3 has 14 amino acids. The CDR3 region has the DNA TGTGCCAGCAGCTCGGGACGGCAGGGAGATGAGCAGTTCTTC. This encodes CASSSGRQGDEQFF.

The chain is built from TRBV20-1 and TRBJ1-2, with TRBD1 matching over 11 bases. The germline CDR1 and CDR2 sequences are DFQATT and SNEGSKA (reference sequence). Trimming at V came to 7 bases and at J to 4 bases, leaving 5 bases not matched to a gene. The CDR3 has 13 residues. CDR3 sequence (DNA): TGCAGTGTACCGGGACAGGGGGGCTATGGCTACACCTTC. Protein sequence: CSVPGQGGYGYTF.